The clone carrying this T cell receptor (beta chain) was detected ten times or more. These data are taken from a study of T cells in Graves' hyperthyroidism and ophthalmopathy. The germline V and J ends were trimmed by 7 bases and 4 bases, with 11 bases remaining between them. The CDR3 has 12 residues. Researchers barred patients who had uncontrolled infection, other autoimmune disease, pregnancy or lactation. Amplified TCR beta CDR3 regions came from RNA transcripts. First-round RT-PCR with HTBI primers amplified the TCR CDR3 region. TCRdb redid the calling of the multiplex PCR reads with MiXCR, one entry per CDR3 protein. The sample includes approximately 590,000 distinct CDR3 sequences, less than 20% seen only once; the top ten take about 7%.

Specimen: blood. The V gene is TRBV12-3 or TRBV12-4, the J gene TRBJ2-7, with a weak D call TRBD2 (5 bases). This TCR came from a woman in her twenties or thirties with Graves' hyperthyroidism. Written as DNA, the CDR3 is TGTGCCAGCAAAAGGGCGGGTTACGAGCAGTACTTC. Translating it yields CASKRAGYEQYF.